This T cell receptor beta chain was identified in a study of shared clonotypes between healthy human individuals. Sequenced by immunoSEQ multiplex PCR; TCRdb stores in-frame clones only, minus some. This sample has about 690,000 clones, with about 92% found just once. The study's findings and limits: As a rule, naive subsets had a larger estimated richness than memory subsets.

On this clone itself: Its antigen is unidentified.

The CDR3 consists of 18 residues. CDR1 GTSNPN and CDR2 SVGIG come from the germline V gene (reference sequence). Trimming took 3 bases from V and 7 from J; bases not matched to a gene: 17. The sequenced material came from memory CD8+ T cells from PBMCs. Subset specified: CD45RO+ cells pooled with CCR7-negative TemRA cells. The clonotype comes from a man between 18 and 29 years old in good health. Some clones in this sample may be carry-over from other donors' samples. The V call is TRBV30, the J call TRBJ2-5, with 13 bases lining up with TRBD2. The CDR3 spells CAWRDSDLLAGGFRTQYF. The CDR3 nucleotides read TGTGCCTGGAGGGATAGCGACCTACTAGCGGGAGGGTTCAGGACCCAGTACTTC.